This TCR beta chain originates from a study of monozygotic twins with inflammatory bowel disease (dated by TCRdb to the late 2010s). For the wider study: The full study comprised 28 monozygotic twin pairs: nine German pairs (four IBD-concordant, five IBD-discordant) and 19 IBD-discordant Danish pairs. Each individual had, on average, about 151 000 unique TCRalpha sequences and 181 000 unique TCRbeta sequences available for analysis. Disease-associated traits were sought mainly through comparisons between IBD patients and their genetically identical healthy co-twins within discordant pairs. The paper's findings and limits, for the study overall: The analysis was unable to tell apart different T cell subtypes. Compared with healthy twins, IBD patients shared fewer clonotypes with other individuals, and the difference was most pronounced in patients with signs of disease activity. The results gave no support for a single strong signal or clonotype linked to IBD. Differing immunosuppressive treatments among patients may have added background noise and inter-individual variability to the repertoires. Measured by the inverse Simpson index, TCRbeta repertoire diversity was lower in IBD patients than in their healthy co-twins. Repertoire similarity did not differ between concordant and discordant twins, which could be due to limited statistical power.

Concerning this clonotype itself: Its antigen remains undetermined.

The method was 5' RACE. The input for every TCR library was roughly 3.5 ug of total RNA. For each sample, cDNA synthesis with SMARTScribe reverse transcriptase was split into eight separate reactions. During cDNA synthesis, template switching was used to introduce unique molecular identifiers that contained a 6-nucleotide sample barcode. Amplification of TCRalpha and TCRbeta cDNA involved two nested PCRs of about 15 and 9 cycles, and each PCR was followed by bead purification. Before amplification, cDNA was treated with uracil DNA-glycosylase and purified using the QIAquick PCR purification kit. The second PCR added Illumina TruSeq-compatible adapters along with sample-specific barcodes. Library quality and concentration were assessed using TapeStation and Qubit, and 4.5 to 6.5 ng of each library was pooled. Pooled libraries were sequenced on an Illumina HiSeq2500 single-index Rapid Run with 2 x 100 bp reads and custom sequencing primers. The source study handled its data this way. MiGEC version 1.2.6 was used for UMI-based consensus assembly, which corrected PCR and sequencing errors. MiXCR version 2.1.1 was used for V(D)J alignment, clonotype assembly and CDR3 extraction. To normalise gene usage, clonotype sharing and MAIT/NKT TCR abundance, the top 1000, 10 000 and 20 000 clonotypes in each sample were analysed. Diversity was computed as the inverse Simpson index with the vegan R package after downsampling to 27 000 UMIs. Paired Mann-Whitney U tests were applied to discordant twin pairs, with Benjamini-Hochberg correction for multiple testing. Each CDR3 protein sequence appears as one entry after TCRdb reprocessed the reads, and no DNA is included. The V and J calls were not made by the authors but by TCRdb's processing. This sample's clone table shows a few hundred thousand distinct CDR3 sequences. 2% to 3% of the sample goes to the ten largest clones.

A roughly 2.5 ml peripheral blood sample was drawn into PAXgene tubes per donor and stored at -80°C. Without T cell sorting, total RNA was isolated from whole blood using the PAXgene blood miRNA kit on an automated QIAcube. Peripheral blood from monozygotic twin pairs who were concordant or discordant for inflammatory bowel disease underwent deep TCRalpha and TCRbeta repertoire profiling using unique molecular barcoding. Smoking habits were recorded for all twin pairs, and each individual was classified as a current, former or never smoker. This clonotype was obtained from a human donor with ulcerative colitis or Crohn's disease, or a healthy co-twin of an affected twin (not recorded which). The sequenced sample was blood.

The CDR3 is CASNWAGDSYEQYF. Recombination linked TRBV27 to TRBJ2-7; TCRdb's D call, TRBD1, is unchecked because there is no DNA. For CDR1 and CDR2, the germline V gene (reference sequence) lists MNHEY and SMNVEV. The CDR3, from cysteine to phenylalanine, totals 14 residues. No DNA sequence was recorded.